Each of the 8 T cell receptor beta chains below was sequenced from the same sample in a study of Ad26.COV2.S vaccination and SARS-CoV-2 variants. Profiled with immunoSEQ multiplex PCR; TCRdb holds only in-frame clones, not every one. Among around 250,000 clones, 87% were seen once, and the ten largest hold about 3.1%. Treatment of the sample: some 20 received Ad26.COV2.S at low or high dose, single or two shots; about 5 received placebo; per-sample allocation not given. The samples were gathered on day 63 after the first injection of vaccine or placebo. Sequenced material: peripheral blood, taken in a trial of Ad26.COV2.S vaccine versus placebo. These receptors originate from a person between 18 and 60 years old who received the Ad26.COV2.S COVID-19 vaccine or a placebo.

CDR3 DNA sequence: TGCAGCGTTGAAGTAGCCGGGGGGCAGCGCTATGGCTACACCTTC. Protein product: CSVEVAGGQRYGYTF. The chain combines TRBV29-1 with TRBJ1-2, with a possible D match to TRBD1 (6 bases). Per the germline V gene, CDR1 is SQVTM and CDR2 is ANQGSEA. V dropped 1 base and J dropped 4 bases, with 16 bases sitting between them. There are 15 residues in the CDR3.

The chain carries TRBV3-1 (or the pseudogene TRBV3-2) and TRBJ2-4, with D perhaps given as TRBD1 or TRBD2 (6 bases each). This CDR3 has 17 residues. Germline CDR1 LGHDT, CDR2 YNNKEL (reference sequence). Trimming cost V 2 bases and J 5 bases, with 19 bases left between them. CDR3 sequence reads: CASSQRQPIRGQNIQYF. CDR3 sequence (DNA): TGTGCCAGCAGCCAAAGACAGCCGATCCGGGGGCAAAACATTCAGTACTTC.

Comments on this clone: Other DNA sequences of this sample code for an identical CDR3. The chain carries TRBV20-1 and TRBJ2-1; D uncertain. The CDR3 is 10 residues long. Trimming cost V 3 bases and J 7 bases, with 4 bases left between them. The germline CDR1 and CDR2 sequences are DFQATT and SNEGSKA (reference sequence). The CDR3 DNA sequence: TGCAGTGCTAGTTCGAATGAGCAGTTCTTC. This encodes CSASSNEQFF.

The CDR3 DNA follows: TGTGCCAGCAGTACCAGGGGGGGCAGAGTCTACGAGCAGTACTTC. Translating it yields CASSTRGGRVYEQYF. The chain employs TRBV6-5 and TRBJ2-7; D assignment may be TRBD1 or TRBD2 (7 bases each). This CDR3 has 15 residues. Germline CDR1 reads MNHEY; CDR2 reads SVGAGI. V lost 5 bases and J lost 3, with 17 bases in between.

The rearrangement joins TRBV6-2 or TRBV6-3 to TRBJ1-2, with a tentative D call TRBD1 (5 bases). This CDR3 comprises 15 residues. V shed 0 bases and J shed 6 bases, with 14 bases lying between them. CDR1 MNHEY and CDR2 SVGEGT come from the germline V gene. The CDR3 spells CASSYSTSGFDGYTF. The CDR3 coding sequence is TGTGCCAGCAGTTACTCGACGTCAGGGTTCGATGGCTACACCTTC.

The chain employs TRBV5-1 and TRBJ1-1; D remains ambiguous. Germline V gene data show CDR1 as SGHRS and CDR2 as YFSETQ. CDR3 length equals 15 residues. Trimming left V 2 bases short and J 3 bases short, with 14 bases between. CDR3 residues: CASSFTAGSDTEAFF. The CDR3, as DNA: TGCGCCAGCAGCTTTACGGCAGGCTCAGACACTGAAGCTTTCTTT.

The V call is TRBV12-5, the J call TRBJ2-5; 8 positions match TRBD2. Per the germline V gene, CDR1 is LGHNT and CDR2 is FRNRAP. The trim removed 2 bases at V and 7 bases at J, leaving 9 bases unmatched. CDR3 length: 15 amino acids. CDR3 protein: CASGLSTSGSVTQYF. The CDR3 nucleotides read TGTGCTAGTGGTTTGAGTACTAGCGGAAGTGTGACCCAGTACTTC.

The chain joins TRBV2 to TRBJ2-5, with TRBD1 identical over 7 bases. The CDR3 consists of 14 residues. The germline CDR1 and CDR2 sequences are SNHLY and FYNNEI. V trimming: 5 bases; J trimming: 4 bases; junction bases outside the gene matches: 7. The CDR3, as DNA: TGTGCCAGCAGTTCGGGACAGTCTCTAGAGACCCAGTACTTC. Amino acid sequence: CASSSGQSLETQYF.